This T cell receptor (beta chain) was recovered during a study of post-analysis software for immune sequencing data. General observations from the study: Relative to controls, patients with multiple sclerosis showed significantly lower normalized Chao1 diversity. Samples made in the same batch grouped tightly together by F measure.

With respect to this clonotype: The antigen is undetermined.

Unique molecular identifiers were built into the TCR beta cDNA libraries. T cells numbering roughly 1 to 10 million yielded cDNA molecules that totaled roughly 500,000. TCRdb recomputed calls from the PCR reads with MiXCR, one row per CDR3 protein. Here the sample spans about 460,000 distinct CDR3 sequences, roughly 45% being singletons. The material sequenced was blood. This receptor was obtained from a girl aged 5-17 years with multiple sclerosis.

The CDR3 nucleotides read TGTGCCAGCAGTTACTCGACTCCGGGCAGGGGGGGAGGTGGGACTGAAGCTTTCTTT. As protein: CASSYSTPGRGGGGTEAFF. The chain employs TRBV6-5 and TRBJ1-1, with 7 bases lining up with TRBD1. Looked up from germline, CDR1 is MNHEY and CDR2 is SVGAGI. The CDR3 sequence is 19 residues long. The V segment lost 0 bases and the J segment 5 bases; nucleotides outside the gene matches: 18.